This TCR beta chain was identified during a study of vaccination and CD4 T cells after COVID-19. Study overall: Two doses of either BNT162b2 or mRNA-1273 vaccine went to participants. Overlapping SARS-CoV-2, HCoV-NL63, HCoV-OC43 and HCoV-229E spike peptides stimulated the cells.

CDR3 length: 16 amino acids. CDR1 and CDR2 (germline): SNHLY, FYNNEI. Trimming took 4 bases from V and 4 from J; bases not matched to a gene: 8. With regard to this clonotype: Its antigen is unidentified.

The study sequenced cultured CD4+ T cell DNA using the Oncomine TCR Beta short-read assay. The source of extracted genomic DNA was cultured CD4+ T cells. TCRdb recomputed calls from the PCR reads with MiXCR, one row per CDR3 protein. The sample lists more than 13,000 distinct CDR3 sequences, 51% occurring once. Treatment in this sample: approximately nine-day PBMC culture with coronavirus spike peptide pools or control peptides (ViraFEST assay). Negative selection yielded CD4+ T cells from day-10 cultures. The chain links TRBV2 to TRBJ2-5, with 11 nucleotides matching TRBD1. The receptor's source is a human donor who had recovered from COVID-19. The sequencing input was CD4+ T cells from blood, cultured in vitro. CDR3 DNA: TGTGCCAGCAGTGCAATTGGGACAGGGGGTGGAGAGACCCAGTACTTC. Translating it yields CASSAIGTGGGETQYF.